The present entry profiles one TCR beta chain with its context. Antigen specificity is unknown. This sample was taken from a study of T cell responses to AZD1222 COVID-19 vaccine. Broader study findings: Clonal diversity was possibly underestimated; the donors were predominantly white British and more often female. Among AZD1222 vaccinees, only 6 or 7 were seropositive at baseline.

Sequenced by immunoSEQ multiplex PCR; TCRdb stores in-frame clones only, minus some. This repertoire shows more than 75,000 clones, around 82% found once; its top ten account for approximately 1.3%. The sequencing used peripheral blood, collected 28 days after the second AZD1222 dose. This clonotype was sampled from an adult who received the AZD1222 COVID-19 vaccine.

In DNA, the CDR3 is TGTGCCAGCAGATCCCCGACTAGCGGGAGGGCGGGTGAGCAGTTCTTC. Its protein product is CASRSPTSGRAGEQFF. The chain joins TRBV28 to TRBJ2-1; 14 bases are shared with TRBD2. J gave up 9 bases and V 6 bases, and 10 bases lay outside the gene matches. This CDR3 is 16 amino acids long. CDR1 is MDHEN, CDR2 SYDVKM, per germline.